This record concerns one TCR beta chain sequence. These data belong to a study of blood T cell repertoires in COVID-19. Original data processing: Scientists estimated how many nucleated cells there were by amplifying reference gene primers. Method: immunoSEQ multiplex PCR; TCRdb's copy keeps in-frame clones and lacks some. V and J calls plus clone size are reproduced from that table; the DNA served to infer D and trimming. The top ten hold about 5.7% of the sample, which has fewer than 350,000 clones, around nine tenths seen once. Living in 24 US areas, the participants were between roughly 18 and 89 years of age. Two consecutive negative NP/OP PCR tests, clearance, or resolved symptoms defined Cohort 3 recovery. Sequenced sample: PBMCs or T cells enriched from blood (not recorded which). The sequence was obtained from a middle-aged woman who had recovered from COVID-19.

The CDR3 loop is CASAGLYNEQFF. The CDR3 DNA reads TGTGCCAGCGCCGGACTGTACAATGAGCAGTTCTTC. The rearrangement links TRBV6-5 to TRBJ2-1, with D possibly matching TRBD2 (5 bases). Between the trimmed V and J ends, which lost 8 bases and 4 bases, there was a span of 9 bases. CDR1 is MNHEY and CDR2 is SVGAGI in the germline V gene. This CDR3 region has 12 residues.